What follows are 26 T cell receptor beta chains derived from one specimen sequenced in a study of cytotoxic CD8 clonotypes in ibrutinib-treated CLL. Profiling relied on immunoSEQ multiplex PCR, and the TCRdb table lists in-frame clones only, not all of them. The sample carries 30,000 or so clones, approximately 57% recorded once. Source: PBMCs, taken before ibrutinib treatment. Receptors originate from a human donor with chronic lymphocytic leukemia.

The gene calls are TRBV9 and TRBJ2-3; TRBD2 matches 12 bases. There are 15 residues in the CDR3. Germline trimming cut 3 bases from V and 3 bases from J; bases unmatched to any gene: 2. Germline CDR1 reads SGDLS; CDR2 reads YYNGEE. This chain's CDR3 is CASSASGGATDTQYF. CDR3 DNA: TGTGCCAGCAGCGCTAGCGGGGGGGCTACAGATACGCAGTATTTT.

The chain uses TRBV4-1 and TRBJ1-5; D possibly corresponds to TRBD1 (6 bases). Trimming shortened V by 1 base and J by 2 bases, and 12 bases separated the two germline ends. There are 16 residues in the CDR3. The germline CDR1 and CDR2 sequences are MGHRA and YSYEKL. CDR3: CASSQGPRGGNQPQHF. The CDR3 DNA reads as TGCGCCAGCAGCCAAGGTCCCAGGGGCGGCAATCAGCCCCAGCATTTT.

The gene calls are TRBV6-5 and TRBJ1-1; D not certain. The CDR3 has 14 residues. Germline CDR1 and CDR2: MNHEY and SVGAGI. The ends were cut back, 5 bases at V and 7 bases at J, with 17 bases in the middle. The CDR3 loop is CASSTQDHTGEAFF. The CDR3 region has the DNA TGTGCCAGCAGTACCCAGGATCACACTGGTGAAGCTTTCTTT.

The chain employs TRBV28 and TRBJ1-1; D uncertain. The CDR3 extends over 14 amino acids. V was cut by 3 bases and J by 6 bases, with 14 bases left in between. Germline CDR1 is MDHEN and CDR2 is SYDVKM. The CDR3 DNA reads TGTGCCAGCAGTTTTTATGCCACGGTGTCTGAAGCTTTCTTT. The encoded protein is CASSFYATVSEAFF.

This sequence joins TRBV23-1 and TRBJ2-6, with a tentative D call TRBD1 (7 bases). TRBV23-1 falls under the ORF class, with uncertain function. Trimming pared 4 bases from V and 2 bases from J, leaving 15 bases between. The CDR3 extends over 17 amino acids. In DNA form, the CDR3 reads TGCGCCAGCAGTCGCGGGACAGAGATCGCTGGGGCCAACGTCCTGACTTTC. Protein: CASSRGTEIAGANVLTF.

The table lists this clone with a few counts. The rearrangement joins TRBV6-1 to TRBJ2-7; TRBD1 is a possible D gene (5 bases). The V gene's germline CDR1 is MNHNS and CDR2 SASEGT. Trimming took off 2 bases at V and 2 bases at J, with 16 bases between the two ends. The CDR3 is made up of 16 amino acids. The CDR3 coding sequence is TGTGCCAGCAGTGAATTGTGGCAGGGATTTCCCTACGAGCAGTACTTC. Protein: CASSELWQGFPYEQYF.

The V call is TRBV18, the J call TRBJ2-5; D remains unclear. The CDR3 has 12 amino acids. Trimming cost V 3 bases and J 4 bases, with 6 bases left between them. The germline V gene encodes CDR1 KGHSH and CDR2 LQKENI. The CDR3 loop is CASSPARETQYF. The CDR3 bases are TGTGCCAGCTCACCGGCCAGAGAGACCCAGTACTTC.

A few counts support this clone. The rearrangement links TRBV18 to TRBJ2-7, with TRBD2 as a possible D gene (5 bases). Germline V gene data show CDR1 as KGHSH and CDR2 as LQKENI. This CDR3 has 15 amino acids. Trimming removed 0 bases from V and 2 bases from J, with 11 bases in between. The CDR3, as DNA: TGTGCCAGCTCACCACCCGGGGTAGGAGCCTACGAGCAGTACTTC. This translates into CASSPPGVGAYEQYF.

CDR3 in DNA: TGTGCCAGCAGCTGCTGTTTCGTGGGGGGAAACACCATATATTTT. It translates to CASSCCFVGGNTIYF. This chain links TRBV11-3 with TRBJ1-3; D gene unclear. Germline V lookup: CDR1 SGHNT, CDR2 YENEEA. V dropped 4 bases and J dropped 4 bases, with 14 bases sitting between them. CDR3 size: 15 residues.

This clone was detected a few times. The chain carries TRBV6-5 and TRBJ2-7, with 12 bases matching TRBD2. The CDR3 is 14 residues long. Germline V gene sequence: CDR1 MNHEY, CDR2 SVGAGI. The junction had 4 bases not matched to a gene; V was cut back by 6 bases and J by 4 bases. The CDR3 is CASSWTSGKYEQYF. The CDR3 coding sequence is TGTGCCAGCAGCTGGACTAGCGGGAAGTACGAGCAGTACTTC.

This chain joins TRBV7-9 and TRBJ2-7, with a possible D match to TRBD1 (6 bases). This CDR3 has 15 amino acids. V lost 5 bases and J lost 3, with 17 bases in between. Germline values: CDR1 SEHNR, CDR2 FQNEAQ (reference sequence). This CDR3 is CASSGRQAGRYEQYF. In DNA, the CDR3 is TGTGCCAGCAGCGGCCGACAGGCAGGGCGCTACGAGCAGTACTTC.

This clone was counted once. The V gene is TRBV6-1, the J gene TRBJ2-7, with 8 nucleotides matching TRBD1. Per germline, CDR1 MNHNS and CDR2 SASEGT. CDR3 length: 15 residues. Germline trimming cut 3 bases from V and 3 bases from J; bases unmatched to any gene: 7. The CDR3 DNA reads TGTGCCAGCAGTGAGAGGACAGGGCTAAACTACGAGCAGTACTTC. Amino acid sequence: CASSERTGLNYEQYF.

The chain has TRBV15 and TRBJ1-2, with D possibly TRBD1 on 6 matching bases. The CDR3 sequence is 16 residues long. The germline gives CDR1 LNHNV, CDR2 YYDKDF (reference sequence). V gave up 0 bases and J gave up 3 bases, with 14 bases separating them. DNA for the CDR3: TGTGCCACCAGCAGAGATCTTTCGACAGGTTACTATGGCTACACCTTC. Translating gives CATSRDLSTGYYGYTF.

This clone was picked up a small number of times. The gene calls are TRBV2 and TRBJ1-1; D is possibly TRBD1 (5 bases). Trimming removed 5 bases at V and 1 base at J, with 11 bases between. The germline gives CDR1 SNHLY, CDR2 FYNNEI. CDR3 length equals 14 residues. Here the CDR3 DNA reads TGTGCCAGCAGTCCCAGGGCAGGGAACACTGAAGCTTTCTTT. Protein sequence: CASSPRAGNTEAFF.

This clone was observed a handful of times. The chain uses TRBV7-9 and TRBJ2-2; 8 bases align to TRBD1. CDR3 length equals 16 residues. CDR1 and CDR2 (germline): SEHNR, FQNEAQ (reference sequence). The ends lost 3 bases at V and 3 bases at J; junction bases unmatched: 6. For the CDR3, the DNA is TGTGCCAGCAGCTTTATCAGGGGGCAGGACACCGGGGAGCTGTTTTTT. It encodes CASSFIRGQDTGELFF.

The CDR3 protein is CASSVGLAGGTDRTDTQYF. The CDR3 region has the DNA TGTGCCAGCAGCGTAGGGCTAGCGGGGGGCACCGATCGCACAGATACGCAGTATTTT. The rearrangement joins TRBV9 to TRBJ2-3; 11 bases match TRBD2. The V and J ends lost 0 bases and 1 base, in that order; junction bases with no gene match: 10. Germline V gene sequence: CDR1 SGDLS, CDR2 YYNGEE. CDR3 length equals 19 residues.

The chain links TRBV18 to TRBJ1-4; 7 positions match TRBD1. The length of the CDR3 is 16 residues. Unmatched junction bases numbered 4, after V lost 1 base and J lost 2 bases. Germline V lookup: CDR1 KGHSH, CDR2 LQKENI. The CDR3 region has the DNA TGTGCCAGCTCACCACGGGACAGCCCGACTAATGAAAAACTGTTTTTT. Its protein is CASSPRDSPTNEKLFF.

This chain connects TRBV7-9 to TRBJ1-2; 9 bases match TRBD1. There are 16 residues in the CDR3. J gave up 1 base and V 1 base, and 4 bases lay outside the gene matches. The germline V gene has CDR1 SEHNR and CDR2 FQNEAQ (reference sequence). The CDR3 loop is CASSLDNRGLNYGYTF. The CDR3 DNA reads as TGTGCCAGCAGCTTAGATAACAGGGGGCTTAACTATGGCTACACCTTC.

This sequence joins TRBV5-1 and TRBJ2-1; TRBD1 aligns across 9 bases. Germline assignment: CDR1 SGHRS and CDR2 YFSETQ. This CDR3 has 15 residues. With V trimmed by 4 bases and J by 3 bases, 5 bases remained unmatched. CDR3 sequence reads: CASSGNRGLYNEQFF. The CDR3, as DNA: TGCGCCAGCAGCGGAAACAGGGGGCTCTACAATGAGCAGTTCTTC.

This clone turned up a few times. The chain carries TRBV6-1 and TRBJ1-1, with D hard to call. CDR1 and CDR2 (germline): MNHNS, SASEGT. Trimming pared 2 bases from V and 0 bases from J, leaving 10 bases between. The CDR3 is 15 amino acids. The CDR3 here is CASSELGSMNTEAFF. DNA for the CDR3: TGTGCCAGCAGTGAATTGGGCAGTATGAACACTGAAGCTTTCTTT.

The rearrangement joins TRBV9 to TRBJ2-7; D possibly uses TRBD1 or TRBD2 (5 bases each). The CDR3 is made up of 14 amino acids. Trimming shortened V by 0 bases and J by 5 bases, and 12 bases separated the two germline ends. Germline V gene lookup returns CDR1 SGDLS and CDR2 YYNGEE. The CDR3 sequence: CASSVGGTLDEQYF. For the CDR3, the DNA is TGTGCCAGCAGCGTAGGAGGGACCCTTGACGAGCAGTACTTC.

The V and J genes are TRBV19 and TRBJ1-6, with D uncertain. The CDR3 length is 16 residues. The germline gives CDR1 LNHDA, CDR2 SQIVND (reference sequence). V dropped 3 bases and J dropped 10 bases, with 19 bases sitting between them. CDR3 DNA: TGTGCCAGTAGTATTTCCCCGGCGCCGGTCAAATCACCCCTCCACTTT. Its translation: CASSISPAPVKSPLHF.

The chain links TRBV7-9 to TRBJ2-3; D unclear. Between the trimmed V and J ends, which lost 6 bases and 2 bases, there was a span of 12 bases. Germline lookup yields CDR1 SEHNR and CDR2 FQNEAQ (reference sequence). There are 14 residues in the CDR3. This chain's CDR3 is CASSYDQTTDTQYF. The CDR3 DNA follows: TGTGCCAGCAGTTACGATCAAACCACAGATACGCAGTATTTT.

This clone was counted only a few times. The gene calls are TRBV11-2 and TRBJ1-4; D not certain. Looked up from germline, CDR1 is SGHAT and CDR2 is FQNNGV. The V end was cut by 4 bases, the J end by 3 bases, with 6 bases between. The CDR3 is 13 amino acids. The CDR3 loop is CASSYTPNEKLFF. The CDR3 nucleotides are TGTGCCAGCAGCTATACACCTAATGAAAAACTGTTTTTT.

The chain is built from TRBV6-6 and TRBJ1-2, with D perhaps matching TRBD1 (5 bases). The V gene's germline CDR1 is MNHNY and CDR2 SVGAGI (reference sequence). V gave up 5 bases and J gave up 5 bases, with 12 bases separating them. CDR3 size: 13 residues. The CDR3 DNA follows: TGTGCCAGCAGTCCCAGGGAGGGTTATGGCTACACCTTC. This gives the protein CASSPREGYGYTF.

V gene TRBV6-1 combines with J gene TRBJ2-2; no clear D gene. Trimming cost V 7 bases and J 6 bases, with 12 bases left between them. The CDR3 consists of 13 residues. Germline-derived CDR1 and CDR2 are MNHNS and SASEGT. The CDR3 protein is CASTESLAGELFF. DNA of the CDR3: TGTGCCAGCACAGAATCGTTGGCCGGGGAGCTGTTTTTT.